This TCR beta chain is drawn from a study of blood T cells in healthy people across ages. Whole-study findings and limits: Estimated diversity across one million T cells was deemed an underestimate.

From germline, CDR1 is SGHTA and CDR2 FQGNSA. Trimming left V 2 bases short and J 8 bases short, with 14 bases between. The CDR3 is made up of 14 amino acids. Then a second PCR, running roughly 7 to 12 cycles, was carried out with a sample-barcoded 5' primer and a J-beta primer mix. TCRdb reprocessed the 5' RACE reads with MiXCR, giving one entry per CDR3 protein. Among about 730,000 distinct CDR3 sequences listed, approximately 39% were seen once. This clonotype occurred a few times. What it binds is not known. This clonotype was sampled from a woman aged 55-69 years in good health. This sequence joins TRBV7-2 and TRBJ2-3; D unresolved. Sequenced: blood. CDR3 DNA sequence: TGTGCCAGCAGCTTAACCGGCCCCGGTGGTACGCAGTATTTT. This gives the protein CASSLTGPGGTQYF.